A single sample gave rise to the 5 T cell receptor beta chains below, sequenced in a study of tumor-infiltrating lymphocytes in primary liver carcinoma. It was from approximately 20-30 mg of unsorted bulk tissue that RNA and DNA were co-extracted. Starting from around 500 ng of total RNA, TCR beta cDNA was produced with a primer in the constant region. Slightly modified ARM-PCR with three nested multiplex PCR rounds yielded TCR beta libraries. TRBV1-TRBV30 forward primers and a C-beta reverse primer were used in the first two PCR rounds, which each ran for around 11 cycles. TCRdb re-called the multiplex PCR reads through MiXCR, storing one row per CDR3 protein. Here the sample spans around 100,000 distinct CDR3 sequences, more than 60% being singletons. The sample was liver tumor tissue from sampling region 5. Subset specified: tumor region T5, tumor centre. These TCRs come from a woman aged 60-75 years with primary liver carcinoma and hepatitis B virus infection.

As to this clonotype: The junction departs from germline at one end; a sequencing error may be responsible. This chain links TRBV4-1 with TRBJ2-2, with D possibly matching TRBD2 (5 bases). CDR3 length equals 17 residues. Germline CDR1 is MGHRA and CDR2 is YSYEKL. For the CDR3, the DNA is TGCGCCAGCAGCCAAGTAGACATGGGATTTCCGGCCGGGGAGCTGACTTTT. This gives the protein CASSQVDMGFPAGELTF.

This clonotype was detected a few times. A much larger clone lies one base from this, so it may be a read error. The V call is TRBV29-1, the J call TRBJ2-1; TRBD1 matches 7 bases. From germline, CDR1 is SQVTM and CDR2 ANQGSEA. This CDR3 is built from 15 residues. CDR3: CNVEAPGGSYNEQFF. The CDR3, as DNA: TGCAACGTTGAAGCCCCAGGGGGCTCCTACAATGAGCAGTTCTTC.

A note on this clonotype: With a much larger clone just one base away, this may be a read error. Here the CDR3 DNA reads TGCGCCAGCAGTGGAGGTTTTGGGAAGGGGGGCACAGATATGCAGTATTTT. Translation: CASSGGFGKGGTDMQYF. This rearrangement joins TRBV10-1 to TRBJ2-3; D may correspond to TRBD1 or TRBD2 (6 bases each). The CDR3 runs to 17 residues. CDR1 is WNHNN and CDR2 is SYGVQD in the germline V gene (reference sequence).

With regard to this clonotype: Mismatch with germline at one junction end may stem from a read error. The V and J genes are TRBV5-6 and TRBJ2-7, with TRBD1 matching over 8 bases. Germline CDR1 is SGHDT and CDR2 is YYEEEE. This CDR3 comprises 14 residues. DNA of the CDR3: TGTGCCAGCGGCTTCGACAGGGGAAATTACGAGCAGTGCTTC. It specifies CASGFDRGNYEQCF. The variable domain in full, completed from reference TRBV5-6 and TRBJ2-7, reads DAGVTQSPTHLIKTRGQQVTLRCSPKSGHDTVSWYQQALGQGPQFIFQYYEEEERQRGNFPDRFSGHQFPNYSSELNVNALLLGDSALYLCASGFDRGNYEQCFGPGTRLTVT.

This clonotype was detected ten times or more. The rearrangement links TRBV5-1 to TRBJ2-2; 7 bases are shared with TRBD2. The CDR3 length is 17 residues. CDR1 is SGHRS, CDR2 YFSETQ, per germline. The V gene end was trimmed by 3 bases and the J gene end by 1 base; junction bases not matched to a gene: 9. CDR3 amino acids: CASSSSSSGRNTGELFF. The DNA of the CDR3 is TGCGCCAGCAGCTCGTCCTCTAGCGGCCGGAACACCGGGGAGCTGTTTTTT.